A selection of T cell receptor beta chains follows, all from one sample in a study of blood T cell repertoires in COVID-19. Profiled with immunoSEQ multiplex PCR; TCRdb holds only in-frame clones, not every one. The data show about 270,000 clones, 70% to 90% seen once. The sequencing input was PBMCs or T cells enriched from blood (not recorded which). Receptor source: a woman younger than 45 who had recovered from COVID-19. CDR3s include the opening cysteine and the closing phenylalanine or tryptophan. D genes are given only for firm matches. Clone size is stated in some rows and not others, as once, few, many or a class when expanded.

-	TRBJ1-5	-	TRBV6-5	CASRYSNQPQHF	TGTGCCAGCAGATATAGCAATCAGCCCCAGCATTTT
-	TRBJ1-1	-	TRBV5-8	CASSFLLDGNSGNTEAFF	TGTGCCAGCAGCTTCCTACTAGACGGGAACTCCGGAAACACTGAAGCTTTCTTT
-	TRBJ2-1	TRBD1	TRBV5-1	CASSLAGQGDGEQFF	TGCGCCAGCAGCTTGGCTGGACAGGGGGACGGTGAGCAGTTCTTC
-	TRBJ2-5	-	TRBV28	CASSLDRRWQETQYF	TGTGCCAGCTCGCTTGACAGGAGGTGGCAAGAGACCCAGTACTTC
-	TRBJ2-7	TRBD2	TRBV10-1	CVLAGPYEQYF	TGCGTTCTAGCGGGCCCCTACGAGCAGTACTTC
-	TRBJ1-2	-	TRBV5-1	CASSLVLGHGYTF	TGCGCCAGCAGCTTGGTGCTGGGCCATGGCTACACCTTC
many	TRBJ1-2	-	TRBV28	CASSFGVDGYTF	TGTGCCAGCAGTTTCGGGGTAGATGGCTACACCTTC
-	TRBJ2-5	TRBD1	TRBV2	CASSATGAPQETQYF	TGTGCCAGCAGTGCGACAGGGGCCCCCCAAGAGACCCAGTACTTC
-	TRBJ2-4	TRBD1	TRBV7-9	CASSGTGAKNIQYF	TGTGCCAGCAGCGGGACAGGGGCCAAAAACATTCAGTACTTC
-	TRBJ2-2	TRBD1	TRBV18	CASSPGTGTATGELFF	TGTGCCAGCTCACCAGGAACAGGGACAGCCACCGGGGAGCTGTTTTTT
-	TRBJ2-1	TRBD1	TRBV7-9	CASSLTGVDEQFF	TGTGCCAGCAGCTTGACAGGGGTAGATGAGCAGTTCTTC
-	TRBJ2-5	-	TRBV2	CASSEGRTVGGTQYF	TGTGCCAGCAGTGAAGGGAGGACGGTAGGCGGGACCCAGTACTTC
-	TRBJ2-2	TRBD1	TRBV28	CASSEGTGDTGELFF	TGTGCCAGCAGTGAGGGGACAGGGGACACCGGGGAGCTGTTTTTT
-	TRBJ2-1	-	TRBV1	CTSSQRGKPSYNEQFF	TGCACCAGCAGCCAAAGAGGCAAGCCGAGTTACAATGAGCAGTTCTTC
-	TRBJ2-7	-	TRBV29-1	CSVGRRGAYEQYF	TGCAGCGTTGGGAGGCGGGGCGCCTACGAGCAGTACTTC
-	TRBJ1-3	TRBD1	TRBV4-1	CASSQEAGGVGSGSGNTIYF	TGCGCCAGCAGCCAAGAGGCAGGGGGCGTAGGGTCTGGCTCTGGAAACACCATATATTTT
-	TRBJ2-7	TRBD2	TRBV19	CASSPAGGREVYEQYF	TGTGCCAGTAGTCCCGCGGGGGGGCGGGAGGTTTACGAGCAGTACTTC
-	TRBJ2-2	-	TRBV9	CASSVASHGELFF	TGTGCCAGCAGCGTAGCTAGCCACGGGGAGCTGTTTTTT
-	TRBJ1-2	-	TRBV28	CASSPPGEGSNYGYTF	TGTGCCAGCAGTCCACCCGGGGAGGGATCGAACTATGGCTACACCTTC
once	TRBJ1-4	-	TRBV28	CASTPQGAGVFF	TGTGCCAGCACCCCCCAAGGAGCCGGGGTGTTTTTT
-	TRBJ2-1	-	TRBV30	CAWRWRAHEQFF	TGTGCCTGGAGGTGGAGGGCCCATGAGCAGTTCTTC
-	TRBJ2-4	TRBD2	TRBV3-1/TRBV3-2	CASSDDLPGLAGPIAKNIQYF	TGTGCCAGCAGCGACGACCTTCCGGGACTAGCGGGGCCCATAGCCAAAAACATTCAGTACTTC
once	TRBJ2-5	-	TRBV25-1	CASSEMAPGQETQYF	TGTGCCAGCAGTGAAATGGCCCCAGGGCAAGAGACCCAGTACTTC
-	TRBJ2-1	TRBD2	TRBV7-6	CASSPVTSGAYNEQFF	TGTGCCAGCAGCCCGGTGACTAGCGGGGCCTACAATGAGCAGTTCTTC
once	TRBJ1-1	-	TRBV7-2	CASSLARVNLKPLEAFF	TGTGCCAGCAGCTTAGCGAGGGTCAACCTGAAGCCTCTCGAAGCTTTCTTT